The table lists the clone carrying this T cell receptor beta chain with many counts. The antigen is unknown. V was clipped by 5 bases and J by 0 bases; unmatched bases: 5. The CDR3 length is 14 residues. The germline gives CDR1 DFQATT, CDR2 SNEGSKA (reference sequence). This sample is part of a study of T-cell reconstitution after alpha-beta-depleted transplantation in children. Study conclusions and caveats: Reported findings indicate that, about two months after transplant, alpha-beta T cells came from several hundred expanded clones, which were derived from non-depleted graft cells. Where some patients showed high TCRbeta diversity at day 60, it came from recipient T cells and thymic progenitors that had survived. A year had passed since transplant, and T-cell counts and diversity by then came mostly from newly produced T cells.

Unique molecular identifiers were built into the TCRbeta library. A single record per CDR3 protein comes from TCRdb applying MiXCR to the PCR reads. The sample includes 200,000 or so distinct CDR3 sequences, about 8.7% of them seen just once. The sequencing used PBMCs, mostly from graft donor cells, collected 360 days after TCRalphabeta/CD19-depleted stem cell transplant. This clonotype was sampled from a male patient between 2 and 10 years old who had a stem cell transplant for acute myeloid leukemia, so the T cells may come from the graft donor. The J gene is TRBJ2-5, the V gene TRBV20-1; 8 bases are shared with TRBD2. The CDR3 DNA is TGCAGTGCTCAAAGCGGGGGAGACCAAGAGACCCAGTACTTC. Translating it yields CSAQSGGDQETQYF.